This is a list of T cell receptor beta chains from one sample in a study of T cells in Graves' hyperthyroidism and ophthalmopathy. One entry per CDR3 protein, called by TCRdb with MiXCR from the multiplex PCR reads. The sample has about 640,000 distinct CDR3 sequences, roughly 20% seen once. The sequenced sample consisted of blood. Receptor source: a man under 40 with Graves' ophthalmopathy. Each CDR3 is given with its conserved first and last residue. The order of the fields is D gene, J gene, V gene, clone size, CDR3 DNA, CDR3 protein. A D gene is named only where the DNA matches it firmly. Clone size appears in some rows only: once, few, many, or a class for an expanded clone.

>NA|TRBJ1-6|TRBV28|few
TGTGCCAGCAGTCCCCCCAACCGCCAAAATTCACCCCTCCACTTT
CASSPPNRQNSPLHF
>TRBD2|TRBJ2-5|TRBV9|NA
TGTGCCAGCAGCCAAGGCGGGAGGGTAGGGTACCAAGAGACCCAGTACTTC
CASSQGGRVGYQETQYF
>NA|TRBJ1-6|TRBV12-3/TRBV12-4|many
TGTGCCAGCAGTTCAACAGGCACGAGTTCACCCCTCCACTTT
CASSSTGTSSPLHF
>NA|TRBJ2-3|TRBV12-3/TRBV12-4|few
TGTGCCAGCACCCACGGAGTTTTGACAAGCACAGATACGCAGTATTTT
CASTHGVLTSTDTQYF
>NA|TRBJ2-2|TRBV2|few
TGTGGCATGCGAGGCGGGCCCGGGGAGCTGTTTTTT
CGMRGGPGELFF
>NA|TRBJ1-1|TRBV20-1|NA
TGCAGTGCTAGAGGCGACACTGAAGCTTTCTTT
CSARGDTEAFF
>TRBD1|TRBJ1-1|TRBV7-2|NA
TGTGCCAGCAGCTTGTCCCGGGACAGCACTGAAGCTTTCTTT
CASSLSRDSTEAFF
>TRBD2|TRBJ2-3|TRBV29-1|few
TGCAGCGTTGAAGCCCCAGGACTAGCGGGAGGGTGGACAGATACGCAGTATTTT
CSVEAPGLAGGWTDTQYF
>NA|TRBJ2-7|TRBV4-1|NA
TGCGCCAGCAGCGGGGTACCCTACGAGCAGTACTTC
CASSGVPYEQYF
>NA|TRBJ1-1|TRBV29-1|NA
TGCAGCGCGAAACAGGTGAACACTGAAGCTTTCTTT
CSAKQVNTEAFF
>TRBD1|TRBJ2-4|TRBV7-2|few
TGTGCCAGCAGCTTAGGGCTCGGGACAGGGGTAGCCAAAAACATTCAGTACTTC
CASSLGLGTGVAKNIQYF
>TRBD1|TRBJ2-1|TRBV5-1|many
TGCGCCAGCAGCCCGACCGGGACAGAACACAATGAGCAGTTCTTC
CASSPTGTEHNEQFF
>TRBD1|TRBJ1-1|TRBV6-1|NA
TGTGCCAGCGCGACCGGGACAGTGAACGAAGCTTTCTTT
CASATGTVNEAFF
>NA|TRBJ1-5|TRBV19|NA
TGTGCCAGTAGTAGGGGGCCCGGGTTTGAAAATCAGCCCCAGCATTTT
CASSRGPGFENQPQHF
>TRBD1|TRBJ1-2|TRBV3-1|few
TGTGCCAGCAGCCATGCGGACAGGGCTACCTTC
CASSHADRATF
>TRBD1|TRBJ2-1|TRBV9|NA
TGTGCCAGCAGCCCCAGTTTGACCAGGGGGAATGAGCAGTTCTTC
CASSPSLTRGNEQFF
>NA|TRBJ1-4|TRBV3-1|NA
TGTGCCAGCAGCCAAGCCGCGCGACGGTTCCATGAAAAACTGTTTTTT
CASSQAARRFHEKLFF
>NA|TRBJ2-1|TRBV25-1|NA
TGTGCCAGCAGTGAACACCGGGATGTAACCAATGAGCAGTTCTTC
CASSEHRDVTNEQFF
>TRBD1|TRBJ1-2|TRBV11-3|many
TGTGCCAGCAGCTTGCGATTGGATGGTGGAGGGACAGGGAAAGGCTACACCTTC
CASSLRLDGGGTGKGYTF
>NA|TRBJ2-7|TRBV30|NA
TGTGCCTGGAGCGCGACTCGTTACTACGAGCAGTACTTC
CAWSATRYYEQYF
>NA|TRBJ1-2|TRBV9|NA
TGTGCCAGCAGCGAAACTTCCGGGACGTATCAAGGCTACACCTTC
CASSETSGTYQGYTF
>TRBD1|TRBJ1-1|TRBV10-3|NA
TGTGCCATCAGTACCAACAGGGGAAACACTGAAGCTTTCTTT
CAISTNRGNTEAFF